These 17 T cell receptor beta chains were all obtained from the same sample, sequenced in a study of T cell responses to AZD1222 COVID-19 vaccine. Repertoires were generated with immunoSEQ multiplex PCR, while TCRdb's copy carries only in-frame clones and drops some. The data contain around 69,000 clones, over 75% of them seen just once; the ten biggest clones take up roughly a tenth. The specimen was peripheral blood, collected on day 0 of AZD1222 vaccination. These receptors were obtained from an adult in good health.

In DNA, the CDR3 is TGTGCCAGCAGTTCCGGGGGTTCGGATGAAAAACTGTTTTTT. Its protein product is CASSSGGSDEKLFF. V gene TRBV6-5 combines with J gene TRBJ1-4; D possibly corresponds to TRBD1 (5 bases). The CDR3 extends over 14 amino acids. V lost 4 bases to trimming and J lost 6 bases, with 12 bases between them. Germline V lookup: CDR1 MNHEY, CDR2 SVGAGI.

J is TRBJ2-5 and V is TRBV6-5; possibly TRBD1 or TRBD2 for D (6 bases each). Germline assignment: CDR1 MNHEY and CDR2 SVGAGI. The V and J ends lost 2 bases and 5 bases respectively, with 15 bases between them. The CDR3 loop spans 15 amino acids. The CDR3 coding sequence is TGTGCCAGCAGTTACGGTGGGGGGCCGGGGGAGACCCAGTACTTC. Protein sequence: CASSYGGGPGETQYF.

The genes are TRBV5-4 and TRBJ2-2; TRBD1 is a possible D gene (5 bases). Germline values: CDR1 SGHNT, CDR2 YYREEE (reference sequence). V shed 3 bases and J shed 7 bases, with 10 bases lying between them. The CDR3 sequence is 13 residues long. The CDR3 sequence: CASSSGRDGELFF. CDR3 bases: TGTGCCAGCAGCTCAGGCAGGGACGGGGAGCTGTTTTTT.

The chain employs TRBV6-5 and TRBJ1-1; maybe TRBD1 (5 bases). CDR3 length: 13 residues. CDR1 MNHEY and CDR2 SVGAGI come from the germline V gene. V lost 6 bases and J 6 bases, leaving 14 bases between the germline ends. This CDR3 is CASRNSGFPEAFF. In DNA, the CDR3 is TGTGCCAGCAGAAACTCAGGGTTCCCTGAAGCTTTCTTT.

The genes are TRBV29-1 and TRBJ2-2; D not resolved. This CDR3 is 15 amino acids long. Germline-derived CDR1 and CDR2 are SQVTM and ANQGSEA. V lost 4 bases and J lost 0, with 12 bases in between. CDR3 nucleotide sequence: TGCAGCGTTGCGACCCAACTAACGAACACCGGGGAGCTGTTTTTT. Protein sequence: CSVATQLTNTGELFF.

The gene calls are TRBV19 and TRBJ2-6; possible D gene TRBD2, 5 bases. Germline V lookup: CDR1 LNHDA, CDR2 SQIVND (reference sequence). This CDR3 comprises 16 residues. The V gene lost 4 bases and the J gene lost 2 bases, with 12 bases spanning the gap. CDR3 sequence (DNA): TGTGCCAGTAGTACCGCGGGCTGGGCTGGGGCCAACGTCCTGACTTTC. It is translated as CASSTAGWAGANVLTF.

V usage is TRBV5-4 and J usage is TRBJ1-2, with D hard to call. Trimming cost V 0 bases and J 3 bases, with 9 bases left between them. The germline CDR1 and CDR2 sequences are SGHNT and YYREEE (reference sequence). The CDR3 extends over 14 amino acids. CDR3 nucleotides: TGTGCCAGCAGCTTGGGGAACAGAGACTATGGCTACACCTTC. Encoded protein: CASSLGNRDYGYTF.

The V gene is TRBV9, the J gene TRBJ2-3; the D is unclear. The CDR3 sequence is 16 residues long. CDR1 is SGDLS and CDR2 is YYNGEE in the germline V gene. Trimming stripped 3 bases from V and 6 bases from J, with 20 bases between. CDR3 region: CASSAQTGTTQDTQYF. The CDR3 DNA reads TGTGCCAGCAGCGCCCAGACCGGTACAACACAGGATACGCAGTATTTT.

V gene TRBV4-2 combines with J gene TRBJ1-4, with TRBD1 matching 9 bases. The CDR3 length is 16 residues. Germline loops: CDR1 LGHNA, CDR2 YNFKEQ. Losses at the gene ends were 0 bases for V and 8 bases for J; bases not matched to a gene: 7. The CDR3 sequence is CASSQEKQGAWEKLFF. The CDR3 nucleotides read TGTGCCAGCAGCCAAGAAAAACAGGGGGCGTGGGAAAAACTGTTTTTT.

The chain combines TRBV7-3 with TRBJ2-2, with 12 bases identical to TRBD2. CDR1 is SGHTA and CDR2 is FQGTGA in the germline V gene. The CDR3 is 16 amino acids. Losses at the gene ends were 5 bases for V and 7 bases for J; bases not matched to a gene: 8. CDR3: CASSPLAGGPNGELFF. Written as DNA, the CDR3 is TGTGCCAGCAGCCCCCTAGCGGGAGGGCCGAACGGGGAGCTGTTTTTT.

CDR3 sequence (DNA): TGTGCCAGCTCACCTCGTAGCGGGGGGACCACCGGGGAGCTGTTTTTT. Residues: CASSPRSGGTTGELFF. V and J are TRBV18 and TRBJ2-2, with 10 bases identical to TRBD2. The ends lost 3 bases at V and 4 bases at J; junction bases unmatched: 5. Germline V CDR1 and CDR2: KGHSH, LQKENI. This CDR3 is built from 16 residues.

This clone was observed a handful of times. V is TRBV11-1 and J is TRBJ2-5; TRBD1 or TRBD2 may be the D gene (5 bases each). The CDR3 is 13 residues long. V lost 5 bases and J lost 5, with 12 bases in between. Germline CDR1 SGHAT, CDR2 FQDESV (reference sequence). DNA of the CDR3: TGTGCCAGCAGCGCCGAAGGGGAGGAGACCCAGTACTTC. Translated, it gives CASSAEGEETQYF.

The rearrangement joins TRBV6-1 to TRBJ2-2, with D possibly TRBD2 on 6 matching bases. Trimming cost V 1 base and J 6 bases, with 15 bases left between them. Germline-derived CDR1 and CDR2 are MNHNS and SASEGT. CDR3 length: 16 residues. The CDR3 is CASSEVPPLASGELFF. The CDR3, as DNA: TGTGCCAGCAGTGAAGTCCCCCCGCTAGCGTCCGGGGAGCTGTTTTTT.

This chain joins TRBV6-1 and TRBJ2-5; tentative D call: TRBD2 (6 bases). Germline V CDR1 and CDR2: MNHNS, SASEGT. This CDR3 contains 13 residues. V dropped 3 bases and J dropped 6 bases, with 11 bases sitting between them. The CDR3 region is CASSDTSFQTQYF. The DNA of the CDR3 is TGTGCCAGCAGTGATACTAGCTTTCAGACCCAGTACTTC.

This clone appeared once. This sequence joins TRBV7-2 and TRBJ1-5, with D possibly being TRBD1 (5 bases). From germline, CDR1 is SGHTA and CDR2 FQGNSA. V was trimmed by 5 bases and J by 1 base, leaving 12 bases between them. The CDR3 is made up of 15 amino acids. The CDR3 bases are TGTGCCAGCAGCCCCGCGGGGGGGAGCAATCAGCCCCAGCATTTT. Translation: CASSPAGGSNQPQHF. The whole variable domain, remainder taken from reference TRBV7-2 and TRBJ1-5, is GAGVSQSPSNKVTEKGKDVELRCDPISGHTALYWYRQSLGQGLEFLIYFQGNSAPDKSGLPSDRFSAERTGGSVSTLTIQRTQQEDSAVYLCASSPAGGSNQPQHFGDGTRLSIL.

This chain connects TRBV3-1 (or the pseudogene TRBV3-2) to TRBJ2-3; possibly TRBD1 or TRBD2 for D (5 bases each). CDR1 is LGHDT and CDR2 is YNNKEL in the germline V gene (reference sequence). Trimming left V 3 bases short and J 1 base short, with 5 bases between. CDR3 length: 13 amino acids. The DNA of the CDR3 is TGTGCCAGCAGCCAGGGGGGCACAGATACGCAGTATTTT. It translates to CASSQGGTDTQYF.

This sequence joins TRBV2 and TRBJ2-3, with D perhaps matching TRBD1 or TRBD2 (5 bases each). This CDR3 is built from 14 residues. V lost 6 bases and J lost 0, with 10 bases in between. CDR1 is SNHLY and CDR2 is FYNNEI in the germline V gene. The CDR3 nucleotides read TGTGCCAGCAGGGGGGAGCTGAGCACAGATACGCAGTATTTT. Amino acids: CASRGELSTDTQYF. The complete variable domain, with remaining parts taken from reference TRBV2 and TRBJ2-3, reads EPEVTQTPSHQVTQMGQEVILRCVPISNHLYFYWYRQILGQKVEFLVSFYNNEISEKSEIFDDQFSVERPDGSNFTLKIRSTKLEDSAMYFCASRGELSTDTQYFGPGTRLTVL.